This TCR beta chain was identified during a study of immune evolution from preneoplasia to lung adenocarcinoma. Study results and limitations: Top clone frequencies peaked in normal lung, apparently declining through invasive adenocarcinoma.

Assay used: immunoSEQ multiplex PCR; TCRdb lists only in-frame clones, some missing. This sample yields over 6,000 clones, of which 83% are seen a single time; roughly 3% belongs to the top ten. About this clone: The antigen is unknown.

From germline, CDR1 is SGDLS and CDR2 YYNGEE. Trimming stripped 0 bases from V and 8 bases from J, with 8 bases between. This CDR3 has 12 amino acids. The sequencing input was FFPE minimally invasive lung adenocarcinoma tissue. The V call is TRBV9, the J call TRBJ1-2; D not certain. The receptor's source is a person aged 65-85 years with lung adenocarcinoma. The CDR3 loop reads CASSVVAGGYTF. The CDR3 DNA reads TGTGCCAGCAGCGTAGTGGCGGGCGGCTACACCTTC.